These 2 T cell receptor beta chains were sequenced from one sample in a study of blood T cell repertoires in COVID-19. Method: immunoSEQ multiplex PCR; TCRdb's copy keeps in-frame clones and lacks some. The table has around 200,000 clones, more than 80% seen once; the top ten hold more than 5.5%. Sequenced sample: peripheral blood. These TCRs come from a human donor in a cohort sampled during active COVID-19.

This chain connects TRBV15 to TRBJ2-5; 7 positions match TRBD2. The CDR3 loop spans 15 amino acids. V was clipped by 5 bases and J by 2 bases; unmatched bases: 8. Germline assignment: CDR1 LNHNV and CDR2 YYDKDF (reference sequence). The CDR3 reads CATSWTRWGQETQYF. The CDR3 DNA reads as TGTGCCACCAGCTGGACTAGGTGGGGACAAGAGACCCAGTACTTC.

The chain couples TRBV7-8 to TRBJ1-5, with D maybe TRBD1 (6 bases). V lost 5 bases and J lost 0, with 17 bases in between. The CDR3 has 17 amino acids. Germline V gene lookup returns CDR1 SGHVS and CDR2 FQNEAQ. In nucleotides, the CDR3 is TGTGCCAGCAGCCTGACAGGCCCTCCCTATAGCAATCAGCCCCAGCATTTT. It codes for CASSLTGPPYSNQPQHF.